This TCR beta chain derives from a study of CD8+ T cells in alopecia areata. Study-level findings and limits: In scalp samples, resident alphabeta T cells of normal skin are also sequenced.

As for this clone: What it binds is not known.

Germline V gives CDR1 SGHVS, CDR2 FQNEAQ. V lost 6 bases and J lost 2, with 9 bases in between. This CDR3 is 13 amino acids long. RNA, once extracted, was reverse transcribed into cDNA for use as the sequencing template. Clones were read by immunoSEQ multiplex PCR, and TCRdb kept only the in-frame ones, dropping some. The sample records about 82,000 clones, roughly 51% being singletons. The sequence was obtained from a human donor with alopecia areata. The chain employs TRBV7-8 and TRBJ2-3; D is undetermined. The specimen sequenced was NKG2D-high CD8+ T cells sorted from blood. CDR3 amino acids: CASRRRTTDTQYF. The CDR3 region has the DNA TGTGCCAGCAGAAGGCGGACCACAGATACGCAGTATTTT.